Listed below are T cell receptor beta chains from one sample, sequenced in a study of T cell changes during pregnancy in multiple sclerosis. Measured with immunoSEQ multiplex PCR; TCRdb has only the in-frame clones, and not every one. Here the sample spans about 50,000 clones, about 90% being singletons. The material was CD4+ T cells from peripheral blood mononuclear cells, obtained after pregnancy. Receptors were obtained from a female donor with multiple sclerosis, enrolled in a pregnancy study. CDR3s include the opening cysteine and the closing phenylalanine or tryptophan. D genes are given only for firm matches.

CDR3aa: CASSLRRTSGSTDTQYF
CDR3nt: TGTGCCAGCAGCCTACGTCGGACTAGCGGGAGCACAGATACGCAGTATTTT
len: 17
d_gene: TRBD2
j_gene: TRBJ2-3
v_gene: TRBV7-2

CDR3aa: CASSLGRETHSGEQYF
CDR3nt: TGTGCCAGCAGCTTAGGGCGGGAGACCCACTCGGGCGAGCAGTACTTC
len: 16
d_gene: TRBD2
j_gene: TRBJ2-7
v_gene: TRBV11-3

CDR3aa: CASSGRRLAGRGGELFF
CDR3nt: TGTGCCAGTAGTGGTCGACGACTAGCGGGCCGGGGCGGGGAGCTGTTTTTT
len: 17
d_gene: TRBD2
j_gene: TRBJ2-2
v_gene: TRBV19

CDR3aa: CSVSIDSQNTEAFF
CDR3nt: TGCAGCGTATCCATCGACAGCCAGAACACTGAAGCTTTCTTT
len: 14
d_gene: NA
j_gene: TRBJ1-1
v_gene: TRBV29-1

CDR3aa: CASRQDRDQPQHF
CDR3nt: TGTGCCAGCAGGCAGGACAGGGATCAGCCCCAGCATTTT
len: 13
d_gene: TRBD1
j_gene: TRBJ1-5
v_gene: TRBV2

CDR3aa: CASGLVVTRTSNTEAFF
CDR3nt: TGTGCTAGTGGTTTGGTGGTTACGAGGACTAGTAACACTGAAGCTTTCTTT
len: 17
d_gene: NA
j_gene: TRBJ1-1
v_gene: TRBV12-5

CDR3aa: CASSQGASGLYNEQFF
CDR3nt: TGTGCCAGCAGCCAAGGGGCTAGCGGGTTGTACAATGAGCAGTTCTTC
len: 16
d_gene: TRBD2
j_gene: TRBJ2-1
v_gene: TRBV14

CDR3aa: CASSQGLAGTQETQYF
CDR3nt: TGTGCCAGCAGTCAGGGACTAGCGGGTACTCAAGAGACCCAGTACTTC
len: 16
d_gene: TRBD2
j_gene: TRBJ2-5
v_gene: TRBV27

CDR3aa: CASSLDAPEKLFF
CDR3nt: TGCGCCAGCAGCTTGGACGCGCCTGAAAAACTGTTTTTT
len: 13
d_gene: NA
j_gene: TRBJ1-4
v_gene: TRBV5-1

CDR3aa: CASRPGSAKGAYEQYF
CDR3nt: TGTGCCAGCAGACCAGGGAGCGCCAAGGGGGCCTACGAGCAGTACTTC
len: 16
d_gene: NA
j_gene: TRBJ2-7
v_gene: TRBV28

CDR3aa: CASRGQPNTEAFF
CDR3nt: TGCGCCAGCAGGGGGCAGCCGAACACTGAAGCTTTCTTT
len: 13
d_gene: NA
j_gene: TRBJ1-1
v_gene: TRBV5-1

CDR3aa: CASSQEGGTEAFF
CDR3nt: TGCGCCAGCAGCCAAGAAGGCGGCACTGAAGCTTTCTTT
len: 13
d_gene: NA
j_gene: TRBJ1-1
v_gene: TRBV4-1

CDR3aa: CATRGVTVGDEQYF
CDR3nt: TGTGCCACCAGAGGGGTAACAGTTGGGGACGAGCAGTACTTC
len: 14
d_gene: NA
j_gene: TRBJ2-7
v_gene: TRBV6-5

CDR3aa: CAWSVGAGVGNYGYTF
CDR3nt: TGTGCCTGGAGTGTGGGGGCGGGGGTTGGCAACTATGGCTACACCTTC
len: 16
d_gene: NA
j_gene: TRBJ1-2
v_gene: TRBV30

CDR3aa: CASSVLSTDTQYF
CDR3nt: TGCGCCAGCAGCGTACTGAGCACAGATACGCAGTATTTT
len: 13
d_gene: NA
j_gene: TRBJ2-3
v_gene: TRBV10-1

CDR3aa: CSVERERGRIDTQYF
CDR3nt: TGCAGCGTTGAACGTGAGCGGGGTCGAATAGATACGCAGTATTTT
len: 15
d_gene: TRBD2
j_gene: TRBJ2-3
v_gene: TRBV29-1

CDR3aa: CASRVGTGLEQFF
CDR3nt: TGCGCCAGCAGGGTCGGGACAGGGCTTGAGCAGTTCTTC
len: 13
d_gene: TRBD1
j_gene: TRBJ2-1
v_gene: TRBV5-1

CDR3aa: CASSPLTGPSREQYF
CDR3nt: TGCGCCAGCTCACCCCTGACAGGGCCTTCGCGCGAGCAGTACTTC
len: 15
d_gene: TRBD1
j_gene: TRBJ2-7
v_gene: TRBV10-1

CDR3aa: CANNGQGGDTQYF
CDR3nt: TGTGCCAATAACGGACAGGGGGGAGATACGCAGTATTTT
len: 13
d_gene: TRBD1
j_gene: TRBJ2-3
v_gene: TRBV19

CDR3aa: CASSAEQGALNEQFF
CDR3nt: TGTGCCAGCAGTGCAGAACAGGGGGCTTTGAATGAGCAGTTCTTC
len: 15
d_gene: TRBD1
j_gene: TRBJ2-1
v_gene: TRBV2